This TCR beta chain was documented in a study of CD8+CD57+ T cells in acquired aplastic anemia. Study-wide background: An average of 3.2 ug of DNA was obtained from sorted CD4+ and CD8+ cells.

General observations from the study: Patients and controls shared 25 to 35 CD8+ CDR3 sequences, highly expressed in patients.

On this clonotype: Its antigen is unknown.

The template used for profiling TCR beta VDJ and CDR3 was genomic DNA. TCRdb redid the calling of the reads with MiXCR, one entry per CDR3 protein. The sample has 150,000 to 200,000 distinct CDR3 sequences; approximately 40% are singletons. The sample taken for sequencing was sorted CD4+, CD8+, or CD8+CD57+ T cells (not recorded which) from PBMCs. This sequence was found in a human donor in good health.

The CDR3 coding sequence is TGCAGCGTGGGCGGGACTATCTACGAGCAGTACTTC. It translates to CSVGGTIYEQYF. The chain links TRBV29-1 to TRBJ2-7, with 7 bases fitting TRBD2. CDR3 size: 12 residues. The V and J ends lost 6 bases and 3 bases, in that order; junction bases with no gene match: 5. Germline values: CDR1 SQVTM, CDR2 ANQGSEA.